This T cell receptor (beta chain) was identified in a study of metastatic and nonmetastatic thyroid tumors. Study-level information: Both malignant and benign thyroid patients supplied peripheral blood and tumor or nodule tissue samples, across which the repertoires of these patients were then compared. Findings and limits, study-wide: Benign nodules reportedly had significantly lower TCR beta diversity than malignant thyroid tumors in blood and tumor.

Treatment of any kind had been given to no patient before thyroid surgery. Original processing notes: A papillary thyroid cancer distant-metastasis classifier was built from CDR3 differences across clinicopathological groups. TCRdb recomputed clones from the PCR reads via MiXCR. The V and J calls and clone size come from TCRdb's table, not from the authors' own analysis. Among some 35,000 clones listed, 35% were seen once. V was cut by 5 bases and J by 2 bases, with 16 bases left in between. There are 15 residues in the CDR3. Germline lookup yields CDR1 SGHTA and CDR2 FQGNSA. As regards this clone: The antigen is unknown.

Sequencing used tumor tissue. This receptor was taken from a female donor with papillary thyroid cancer or a benign thyroid nodule (not recorded which). Some clones in this sample may be carry-over from other donors' samples. The chain uses TRBV7-2 and TRBJ2-7; D assignment may be TRBD1 or TRBD2 (6 bases each). In nucleotides, the CDR3 is TGTGCCAGCAGCCCTCAGCCGGGGGCAACCTACGAGCAGTACTTC. This codes for CASSPQPGATYEQYF.